This note documents a single T cell receptor beta chain sequence. Its antigen specificity is not known. Base qualities were left out, and no much larger clone turns up one base away. The data stem from a study of blood T cell repertoires in COVID-19 (TCRdb year 2020). Looking at the study overall: Samples from collaborators originated in the United States, Italy and Spain and spanned both the acute and convalescent phases of COVID-19. The material from the prospective study consisted of cDNA or gDNA derived from T cells, B-cell-depleted T cells, or PBMCs. Subjects who had been exposed to COVID-19, were actively infected with it, or had recovered from it provided the deeply sampled blood TCRbeta repertoires that made up the dataset. The repertoires were released in a freely available public database intended as a resource for research on the immune response to SARS-CoV-2. The samples were drawn from two sources: the first 160 participants of the ongoing ImmuneRACE study, and about 1,300 subjects contributed by 6 global collaborators. Nearly every sample came with metadata listing a de-identified subject ID, COVID-19 status, age in years and sex. Where HLA class I and class II types were available, the types were taken from metadata supplied by the sample provider, not from assay-based typing. The investigation overall reported the following: How much clinical and demographic metadata was included differed by source and by participant, and the metadata was provided uncurated.

TCRbeta CDR3 regions were amplified from genomic DNA using the immunoSEQ Assay, a bias-controlled multiplex PCR. The original pipeline was this. The number of nucleated cells in each sample was estimated by amplification of reference gene primers within the assay. To quantify the absolute abundance of each unique TCRbeta CDR3 rearrangement, sequence reads were collapsed and filtered. Productive Simpson clonality was computed per sample as the square root of Simpson's diversity index over productive rearrangements. TCRdb retrieved this table from immuneACCESS and kept in-frame rearrangements only. Not all clones are present; in checked studies, unresolved V genes account for under half, and no reason is known for the remainder. For V, J and clone size, that table is used; D and trimming come from the DNA. Present in this sample are 330,000 or so clones, approximately 88% of which were seen just once. The ten top clones hold over 4.5% of the sample.

Enrolling through a virtual design, the prospective study's participants ranged in age from about 18 to 100 years and lived across approximately 25 United States geographic areas. In the prospective study, cohorts were assigned on the basis of participant-reported clinical history obtained from a screening survey and a study questionnaire. Recovered participants in ImmuneRACE Cohort 3 were defined as having two consecutive negative NP/OP PCR tests, clearance from a healthcare professional, or resolution of symptoms. Each participant in the prospective study had whole blood, serum and a nasopharyngeal or oropharyngeal swab collected by mobile phlebotomists. Over an approximately 2-month period, participants in the prospective study had the option of providing additional blood draws and questionnaires. Before DNA extraction, prospective study blood samples were shipped either frozen or at room temperature.

The CDR3 has 15 amino acids, counting the end cysteine and phenylalanine. Only the CDR3 region is kept as DNA, spanning 45 bases read in frame from base 1. This TCR came from a man under 40 who had recovered from COVID-19. Here the chain combines TRBV21-1 and TRBJ1-2; the DNA was not used to check the table's D call, TRBD1. TRBV21-1 counts as a pseudogene. The sample was PBMCs or T cells enriched from blood (not recorded which). The CDR3 corresponds to CASSKDAQASYGYTF. The DNA sequence is given as TGTGCCAGCAGCAAAGATGCTCAGGCCTCATATGGCTACACCTTC.